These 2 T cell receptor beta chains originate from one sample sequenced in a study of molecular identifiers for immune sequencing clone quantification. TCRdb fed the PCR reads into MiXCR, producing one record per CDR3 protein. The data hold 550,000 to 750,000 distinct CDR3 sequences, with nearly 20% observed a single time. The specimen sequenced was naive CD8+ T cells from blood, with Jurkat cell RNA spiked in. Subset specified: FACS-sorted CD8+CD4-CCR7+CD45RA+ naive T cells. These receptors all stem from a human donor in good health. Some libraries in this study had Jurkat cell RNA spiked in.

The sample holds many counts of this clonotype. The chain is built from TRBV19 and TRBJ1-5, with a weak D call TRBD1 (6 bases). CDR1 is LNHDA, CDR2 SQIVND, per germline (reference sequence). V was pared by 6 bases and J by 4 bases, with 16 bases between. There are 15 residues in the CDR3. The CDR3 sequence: CASSSGTRSNQPQHF. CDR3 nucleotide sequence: TGTGCCAGTAGCTCAGGGACACGGAGTAATCAGCCCCAGCATTTT.

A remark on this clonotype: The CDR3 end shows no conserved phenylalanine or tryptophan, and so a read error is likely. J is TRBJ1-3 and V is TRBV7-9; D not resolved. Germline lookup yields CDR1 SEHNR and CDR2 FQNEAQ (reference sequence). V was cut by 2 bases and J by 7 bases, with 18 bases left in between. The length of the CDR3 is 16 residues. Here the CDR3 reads CASSLLPGRVGNTIYL. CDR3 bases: TGTGCCAGCAGCTTACTCCCGGGGAGAGTGGGCAACACCATATATCTT.